This T cell receptor beta chain was sequenced in a study of blood T cells in healthy people across ages. Study-wide findings and caveats: PBMCs were not sorted, which prevented a conclusive comparison of naive versus antigen-experienced cells.

This CDR3 comprises 15 residues. V lost 5 bases to trimming and J lost 9 bases; unmatched junction nucleotides: 16. In germline, CDR1 is SGHDT, CDR2 YYEEEE. No fewer than 7 million PBMCs went into each sample. With each sample, at least 6 micrograms of total RNA were extracted. Together with a sample-barcoded 5' primer, a J-beta primer mix was included in a second PCR lasting roughly 6 to 12 cycles. Per sample, CDR3-containing paired-end reads numbered at least 2.5 million. From the 5' RACE reads, TCRdb called clonotypes with MiXCR, one entry per CDR3 protein. The data contain around 1.5 million distinct CDR3 sequences, about 35% of them singletons. This clonotype was recorded a few times. No antigen is known for it.

The source of this sequence is a woman in her thirties in good health. The sample consisted of blood. V and J are TRBV5-6 and TRBJ2-5; 7 bases line up with TRBD2. The CDR3 loop reads CASRPGIGAAGAQYF. For the CDR3, the DNA is TGTGCCAGCAGACCCGGGATCGGGGCGGCGGGGGCCCAGTACTTC.